The 2 T cell receptor beta chains reported below all come from one sample, sequenced in a study of early T cells in non-severe SARS-CoV-2 infection. TCRdb fed the 5' RACE reads into MiXCR, producing one record per CDR3 protein. The profile shows 25,000 to 30,000 distinct CDR3 sequences, approximately 6.4% of them singletons. The sequencing used whole blood, collected at baseline. Source of these receptors: an adult who was a healthcare worker with PCR-confirmed SARS-CoV-2 infection or an uninfected control (not recorded which).

This clonotype was seen many times. The chain joins TRBV28 to TRBJ2-4; TRBD1 matches at 9 bases. Germline V gives CDR1 MDHEN, CDR2 SYDVKM. Germline trimming cut 4 bases from V and 6 bases from J; bases unmatched to any gene: 10. The CDR3 runs 16 residues. This CDR3 is CASSSGTGRSGNIQYF. CDR3 bases: TGTGCCAGCAGTTCTGGGACAGGGAGATCAGGAAACATTCAGTACTTC.

This clonotype has ten or more counts. CDR3 DNA sequence: TGTGCCAGCCAGACAGGGACAGATACGCAGTATTTT. Translation: CASQTGTDTQYF. V usage is TRBV28 and J usage is TRBJ2-3, with 7 bases identical to TRBD1. J lost 3 bases, V lost 8 bases, and 2 bases had no gene match. The CDR3 extends over 12 amino acids. Looked up from germline, CDR1 is MDHEN and CDR2 is SYDVKM.